This T cell receptor (beta chain) appears in the sequencing data of a study of cytomegalovirus exposure and HLA in healthy donors. General study points: A few chains tied to CMV proved CMV antigen-specific in vitro. A missense variant in DCLRE1C was later tied to TCR beta V- and J-gene trimming. The study labeled roughly 160 TCR beta chains cytomegalovirus-associated. Analyzed later, association rates of TCRs varied across HLA loci, with DRB1 most and HLA-C fewest.

This clone was seen only a few times. Its antigen is not known. With 60 Vbeta and 13 Jbeta primers, the PCR was carried out. TCRdb keeps only in-frame clones here, not all; method: immunoSEQ multiplex PCR. This table holds about 280,000 clones, 70% to 90% found once. In germline, CDR1 is SQVTM, CDR2 ANQGSEA. Trimming cost V 7 bases and J 0 bases, with 19 bases left between them. This CDR3 has 15 amino acids. The sequenced sample consisted of PBMCs. The chain couples TRBV29-1 to TRBJ2-7; TRBD1 is a possible D gene (6 bases). The TCR originated in a woman in her late teens or twenties in good health and CMV-seronegative. Here the CDR3 DNA reads TGCAGCGCAACTCCAGGGACAAGGGCCTCCTACGAGCAGTACTTC. Residues: CSATPGTRASYEQYF.